In its sample, the clone carrying this T cell receptor (beta chain) was seen a few times. No antigen is known for it. The CDR3 totals 14 residues. The germline V gene has CDR1 MDHEN and CDR2 SYDVKM. Trimming took off 5 bases at V and 6 bases at J, with 15 bases between the two ends. Authors of the study amplified TCR beta CDR3 regions from RNA transcripts. First-round RT-PCR with HTBI primers amplified the TCR CDR3 region. TCRdb re-derived calls from the multiplex PCR reads in MiXCR, one entry per CDR3 protein. The profile shows 500,000 to 600,000 distinct CDR3 sequences, approximately 49% of them singletons. The record originates from a study of T cells in Graves' hyperthyroidism and ophthalmopathy. Notes on the study in general: Ophthalmopathy onset followed model prediction by a median about 6.9 months.

Sample: peripheral blood or thyroid tissue (not recorded which). J is TRBJ2-3 and V is TRBV28, with a possible D match to TRBD2 (6 bases). The origin of this receptor is an adult woman with Graves' disease, either hyperthyroidism or ophthalmopathy (not recorded which). CDR3 in amino acids: CASSPPGVDDTQYF. CDR3 nucleotides: TGTGCCAGCAGTCCACCGGGGGTAGATGATACGCAGTATTTT.